The 23 T cell receptor beta chains in this list originate from one sample, sequenced in a study of T cells in Graves' hyperthyroidism and ophthalmopathy. Researchers amplified the TCR beta CDR3 regions from RNA transcripts. In the first-round RT-PCR of the TCR CDR3, the HTBI primer set was used. TCRdb called the multiplex PCR reads again in MiXCR, with one record for every CDR3 protein. The profile covers hundreds of thousands of distinct CDR3 sequences, with approximately 36% appearing a single time and around 31% taken by the ten largest. Sequencing was carried out using blood. Receptors originate from a woman aged 40 to 50 with Graves' hyperthyroidism.

This clonotype was detected only a few times. The chain recombines TRBV6-1 with TRBJ1-1; D is possibly TRBD1 (6 bases). The CDR3 sequence is 15 residues long. V lost 10 bases, J lost 7 bases, and 25 bases lay in between. CDR1 is MNHNS and CDR2 is SASEGT in the germline V gene. This CDR3 is CAIAPGARIPSEAFF. The CDR3 nucleotides are TGTGCCATCGCCCCAGGGGCGCGCATCCCGAGTGAAGCTTTCTTT.

Ten or more counts support this clonotype. The rearrangement joins TRBV10-2 to TRBJ1-5; D unclear. Germline V CDR1 and CDR2: WSHSY, SAAADI. Between the trimmed V and J ends, which lost 4 bases and 5 bases, there was a span of 12 bases. The CDR3 contains 14 residues. The CDR3 sequence is CASSVMRVDQPQHF. CDR3 DNA sequence: TGCGCCAGCAGTGTCATGAGGGTGGATCAGCCCCAGCATTTT.

In this sample, this clonotype turned up many times. The genes are TRBV12-3 or TRBV12-4 and TRBJ1-2; TRBD1 aligns across 8 bases. This CDR3 is 14 amino acids long. The V segment lost 3 bases and the J segment 3 bases; nucleotides outside the gene matches: 3. CDR3 loop: CASSLDRVDYGYTF. The CDR3 region has the DNA TGTGCCAGCAGTTTGGACAGGGTAGACTATGGCTACACCTTC.

About this clonotype itself: The conserved phenylalanine or tryptophan is not found at the CDR3 terminus, so this likely reflects a read error. The chain uses TRBV10-3 and TRBJ2-2; tentatively, D is TRBD1 (5 bases). V dropped 10 bases and J dropped 5 bases, with 11 bases sitting between them. This CDR3 is built from 12 residues. CDR1 is ENHRY and CDR2 is SYGVKD in the germline V gene. The CDR3 loop is CASRDLTGELFS. In DNA form, the CDR3 reads TGTGCCAGCAGGGATTTAACCGGGGAGCTGTTTTCT.

This clonotype has only a few counts. V is TRBV19 and J is TRBJ1-1; unclear D gene. Per the germline V gene, CDR1 is LNHDA and CDR2 is SQIVND (reference sequence). This CDR3 spans 13 amino acids. With 7 bases removed from V and 0 bases from J, the gap between germline ends came to 9 bases. The CDR3 DNA reads TGTGCCAGTATGGCGGGTTTGAACACTGAAGCTTTCTTT. Protein: CASMAGLNTEAFF.

This clonotype was counted a few times. The V call is TRBV6-5, the J call TRBJ1-1, with D uncertain. Trimming stripped 2 bases from V and 5 bases from J, with 9 bases between. The CDR3 runs to 13 residues. Per germline, CDR1 MNHEY and CDR2 SVGAGI. This CDR3 is CASSYGRSTEAFF. CDR3 coding DNA: TGTGCCAGCAGTTACGGTCGAAGTACTGAAGCTTTCTTT.

This clonotype was seen a few times. The chain combines TRBV7-2 with TRBJ1-4, with 8 bases fitting TRBD1. V was pared by 5 bases and J by 3 bases, with 5 bases of the junction left unmatched. CDR3 length: 15 residues. CDR1 is SGHTA and CDR2 is FQGNSA in the germline V gene. The CDR3 DNA reads TGTGCCAGCAGCCAGGGGACAGGTCCTAATGAAAAACTGTTTTTT. This sequence encodes CASSQGTGPNEKLFF.

This clonotype was seen ten or more times. The chain joins TRBV15 to TRBJ1-1; D might be TRBD1 (5 bases). Germline CDR1 LNHNV, CDR2 YYDKDF (reference sequence). The CDR3 has 14 amino acids. With 1 base removed from V and 3 bases from J, the gap between germline ends came to 9 bases. The DNA for the CDR3 is TGTGCCACCAGCAGAGTAGACAGACACACTGAAGCTTTCTTT. As protein: CATSRVDRHTEAFF. The variable domain in full, completed from reference TRBV15 and TRBJ1-1, reads DAMVIQNPRYQVTQFGKPVTLSCSQTLNHNVMYWYQQKSSQAPKLLFHYYDKDFNNEADTPDNFQSRRPNTSFCFLDIRSPGLGDTAMYLCATSRVDRHTEAFFGQGTRLTVV.

This clonotype appeared many times. CDR3 coding DNA: TGTGCCAGCAGTCCGGTGAGGGACACCGGGGAGCTGTTTTTT. As protein: CASSPVRDTGELFF. V is TRBV12-3 or TRBV12-4 and J is TRBJ2-2; D might be TRBD2 (5 bases). The CDR3 has 14 amino acids. V was pared by 5 bases and J by 3 bases, with 10 bases between.

J is TRBJ2-2 and V is TRBV10-3; 14 nucleotides align to TRBD2. V dropped 7 bases and J dropped 7; count of bases not matched to a gene: 8. The germline V gene has CDR1 ENHRY and CDR2 SYGVKD. The CDR3 loop spans 16 amino acids. This chain's CDR3 is CAITQGLAGELGELFF. The CDR3 DNA follows: TGTGCCATCACCCAGGGACTAGCGGGAGAACTCGGGGAGCTGTTTTTT.

This clonotype has ten or more counts. The chain links TRBV20-1 to TRBJ2-7; 10 nucleotides align to TRBD2. From germline, CDR1 is DFQATT and CDR2 SNEGSKA (reference sequence). V lost 5 bases, J lost 1 base, and 11 bases stayed unmatched. CDR3 length equals 16 residues. The CDR3 is CSAEGPLAGASYEQYF. As DNA, the CDR3 is TGCAGTGCTGAGGGGCCGCTAGCGGGGGCTTCCTACGAGCAGTACTTC.

This clonotype was counted at least ten times. The chain links TRBV19 to TRBJ2-7; D ambiguous. The CDR3 totals 14 residues. V lost 1 base and J lost 0, with 7 bases in between. Looked up from germline, CDR1 is LNHDA and CDR2 is SQIVND (reference sequence). As DNA, the CDR3 is TGTGCCAGTAGTATAGGATCTATCTCCTACGAGCAGTACTTC. Amino acid sequence: CASSIGSISYEQYF.

This clonotype appeared many times. J is TRBJ1-2 and V is TRBV2; D uncertain. This CDR3 is 13 amino acids long. V shed 2 bases and J shed 7 bases, with 11 bases lying between them. CDR1 is SNHLY and CDR2 is FYNNEI in the germline V gene. The chain's CDR3 is CASSEWPGSGYTF. CDR3 nucleotide sequence: TGTGCCAGCAGTGAATGGCCCGGTAGTGGCTACACCTTC.

There are many counts of this clonotype. V and J are TRBV5-1 and TRBJ1-4; D not resolved. CDR3 length: 14 residues. Germline-derived CDR1 and CDR2 are SGHRS and YFSETQ. V lost 4 bases and J 7 bases, leaving 14 bases between the germline ends. In DNA, the CDR3 is TGCGCCAGCAGCCCGGCTGGGTTGGTTGAAAAACTGTTTTTT. Translation gives CASSPAGLVEKLFF.

In this sample, this clonotype turned up many times. This rearrangement joins TRBV29-1 to TRBJ1-1; D perhaps matches TRBD1 (5 bases). This CDR3 is 13 amino acids long. V was shortened by 7 bases and J by 3 bases, with 15 bases between the two germline ends. Germline V gene data show CDR1 as SQVTM and CDR2 as ANQGSEA. CDR3 region: CSGATQGYTEAFF. Here the CDR3 DNA reads TGCAGCGGCGCAACGCAGGGATACACTGAAGCTTTCTTT.

This clonotype was seen a single time. J is TRBJ1-6 and V is TRBV7-3; 9 bases line up with TRBD1. The germline CDR1 and CDR2 sequences are SGHTA and FQGTGA. With V trimmed by 8 bases and J by 11 bases, 16 bases remained unmatched. The CDR3 extends over 16 amino acids. The CDR3 DNA reads TGTGCCAGCTTGGACCGACAGGGGGGAATACGGGCACCCCTCCACTTT. Encoded protein: CASLDRQGGIRAPLHF. The full variable domain, rest sourced from reference TRBV7-3 and TRBJ1-6, is GAGVSQTPSNKVTEKGKYVELRCDPISGHTALYWYRQSLGQGPEFLIYFQGTGAADDSGLPNDRFFAVRPEGSVSTLKIQRTERGDSAVYLCASLDRQGGIRAPLHFGNGTRLTVT.

Many counts were recorded for this clonotype. V and J are TRBV7-2 and TRBJ1-5, with no clear D. Trimming stripped 7 bases from V and 2 bases from J, with 15 bases between. Germline V CDR1 and CDR2: SGHTA, FQGNSA. The CDR3 is 15 residues long. Here the CDR3 reads CASTLTPVGNQPQHF. In nucleotides, the CDR3 is TGTGCCAGCACCCTTACCCCGGTGGGCAATCAGCCCCAGCATTTT.

The sample holds many counts of this clonotype. The rearrangement links TRBV7-2 to TRBJ2-7; D uncertain. CDR1 and CDR2 (germline): SGHTA, FQGNSA. V dropped 0 bases and J dropped 0 bases, with 12 bases sitting between them. This CDR3 has 16 residues. CDR3: CASSLAHGPPSYEQYF. In DNA, the CDR3 is TGTGCCAGCAGCTTAGCGCACGGACCACCCTCCTACGAGCAGTACTTC. The entire variable domain, with the rest obtained from reference TRBV7-2 and TRBJ2-7, is as follows: GAGVSQSPSNKVTEKGKDVELRCDPISGHTALYWYRQSLGQGLEFLIYFQGNSAPDKSGLPSDRFSAERTGGSVSTLTIQRTQQEDSAVYLCASSLAHGPPSYEQYFGPGTRLTVT.

This clonotype occurred many times. This chain links TRBV20-1 with TRBJ2-5; D is perhaps TRBD1 (5 bases). V was pared by 6 bases and J by 5 bases, with 19 bases between. Germline CDR1 and CDR2: DFQATT and SNEGSKA (reference sequence). The CDR3 length is 14 residues. The CDR3 DNA sequence: TGCAGTGCACCGAAGAGTAGGGGTTGGGAGACCCAGTACTTC. Translated, it gives CSAPKSRGWETQYF.

The rearrangement uses TRBV28 and TRBJ1-2; 9 bases are a match to TRBD1. Unmatched junction bases numbered 11, after V lost 6 bases and J lost 3 bases. The CDR3 runs 16 residues. Germline V CDR1 and CDR2: MDHEN, SYDVKM. Here the CDR3 reads CASSLGGQGSYYGYTF. The DNA for the CDR3 is TGTGCCAGCAGCTTGGGGGGACAGGGCTCTTACTATGGCTACACCTTC.

For this clonotype: One junction end disagrees with the germline gene, perhaps due to a read error. V and J are TRBV5-4 and TRBJ2-7; D call uncertain. CDR3 length: 14 amino acids. CDR1 is SGHNT and CDR2 is YYREEE in the germline V gene (reference sequence). CDR3 bases: TGTGCCAGCGGCTTGGCGTGGGGCTCCTACGAGCAGTACTTC. It translates to CASGLAWGSYEQYF.

The rearrangement links TRBV2 to TRBJ2-2; maybe TRBD1 (6 bases). V was clipped by 4 bases and J by 2 bases, with 17 bases between them. CDR3 length: 17 residues. Germline V gives CDR1 SNHLY, CDR2 FYNNEI. Written as DNA, the CDR3 is TGTGCCAGCAGTGCCCAGCCGGCAGGGGAAAACACCGGGGAGCTGTTTTTT. The encoded protein is CASSAQPAGENTGELFF.

As for this clonotype: At one of its ends the junction is not consistent with the germline gene, which may arise from a read error. The J gene is TRBJ2-3, the V gene TRBV7-2; D is uncertain. CDR1 is SGHTA, CDR2 FQGNSA, per germline. CDR3 length equals 15 residues. The CDR3 spells CGSSYTILSTDTQYF. The CDR3 DNA sequence: TGTGGCAGCAGCTACACGATACTAAGCACAGATACGCAGTATTTT.